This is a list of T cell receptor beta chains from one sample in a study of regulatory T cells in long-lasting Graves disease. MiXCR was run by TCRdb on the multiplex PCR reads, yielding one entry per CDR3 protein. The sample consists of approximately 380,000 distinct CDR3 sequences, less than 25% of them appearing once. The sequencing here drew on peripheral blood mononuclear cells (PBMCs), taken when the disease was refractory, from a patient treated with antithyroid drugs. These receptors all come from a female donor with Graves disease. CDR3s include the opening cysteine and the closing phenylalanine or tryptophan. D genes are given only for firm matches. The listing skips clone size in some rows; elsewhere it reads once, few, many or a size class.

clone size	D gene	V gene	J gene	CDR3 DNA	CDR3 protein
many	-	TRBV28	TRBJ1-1	TGTGCCAGCAGCCAACAGCAAAACGCTGAAGCTTTCTTT	CASSQQQNAEAFF
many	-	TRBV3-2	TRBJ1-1	TGTGCCAGCAGCCGGGACAGTCCGGGTAGGGGCGGCACTGAAGCTTTCTTT	CASSRDSPGRGGTEAFF
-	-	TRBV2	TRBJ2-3	TGTGCCAGCAGTGTAGAAGCGGCTAGCACAGATACGCAGTATTTT	CASSVEAASTDTQYF
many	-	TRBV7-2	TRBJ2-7	TGTACCAGCAGCCTAACCCCAGGGTCCGAGCAGTACTTC	CTSSLTPGSEQYF
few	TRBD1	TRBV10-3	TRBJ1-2	TGTGCCATCTGGCGGCGCGGACAGGAAGGGGGCTACACCTTC	CAIWRRGQEGGYTF
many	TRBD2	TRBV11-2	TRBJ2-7	TGTGCCAGCAGCTTAGAGTCGGGAGGCAACTACGAGCAGTACTTC	CASSLESGGNYEQYF
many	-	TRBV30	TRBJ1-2	TGTGCCTGGAGTGTCACTAACTATGGCTACACCTTC	CAWSVTNYGYTF
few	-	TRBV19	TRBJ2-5	TGTGCCAGTAGTCGACAGGCGCCGGGAGAGACCCAGTACTTC	CASSRQAPGETQYF
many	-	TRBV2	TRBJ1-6	TGTGCCAGCAGTGAACAGGGGTGGAATTCACCCCTCCACTTT	CASSEQGWNSPLHF
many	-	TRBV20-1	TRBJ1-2	TGCAGTGCTAGGGGGCGGTGGGACTATGGCTACACCTTC	CSARGRWDYGYTF
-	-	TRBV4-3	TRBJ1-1	TGCGCCAGCAGCCAAGACGTTATAAGGCCCGGGGGCACTGAAGCTTTCTTT	CASSQDVIRPGGTEAFF
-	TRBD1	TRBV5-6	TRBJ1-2	TGTGCCAGCAGCGGGACAGGGAATCTCGGCTATGGCTACACCTTC	CASSGTGNLGYGYTF
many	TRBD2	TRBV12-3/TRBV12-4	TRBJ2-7	TGTGCCAGCAGCACCGGGACTAGGTACGAGCAGTACTTC	CASSTGTRYEQYF
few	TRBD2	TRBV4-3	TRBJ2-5	TGCGCCAGCAGCCAAGAAGCGGGAGGACTTCAAGAGACCCAGTACTTC	CASSQEAGGLQETQYF
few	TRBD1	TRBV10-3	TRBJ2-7	TGTGCCATCAGTGCGACAGGGGGCCACGAGCAGTACTTC	CAISATGGHEQYF
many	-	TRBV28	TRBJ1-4	TGTGCCAGCAGTTTATCGGTTAAGCCTCTGTTTTTT	CASSLSVKPLFF
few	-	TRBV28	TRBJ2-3	TGTGCCAGCAGTTTGGTAATTCTCACCCGCACAGATACGCAGTATTTT	CASSLVILTRTDTQYF
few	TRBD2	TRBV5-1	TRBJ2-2	TGCGCCAGCAGCTTTGGCCCAGCGGGAGGCACCGGGGAGCTGTTTTTT	CASSFGPAGGTGELFF
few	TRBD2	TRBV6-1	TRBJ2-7	TGTGCCAGCAATAGAGCGGGAGCCGACGAGCAGTACTTC	CASNRAGADEQYF
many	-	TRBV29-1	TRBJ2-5	TGCAGCGTTGAATCCGGAGACGGTGAGGGCCAGTACTTC	CSVESGDGEGQYF
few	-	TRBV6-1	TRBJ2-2	TGTGCCAGCAGTAAAACAGAGACACGATCCGCGAACACCGGGGAGCTGTTTTTT	CASSKTETRSANTGELFF
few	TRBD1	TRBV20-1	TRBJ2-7	TGCAGTGCAAGGACAGGGAACTCCTACGAGCAGTACTTC	CSARTGNSYEQYF
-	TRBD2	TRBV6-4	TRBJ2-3	TGTGCCAGCAGCAGCGGGAACACAGATACGCAGTATTTT	CASSSGNTDTQYF
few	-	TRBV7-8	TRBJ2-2	TGTGCCAGCAGCCCCAAGGGGGGGCCGGGGCGGGAGCTCACCGGGGAGCTGTTTTTT	CASSPKGGPGRELTGELFF
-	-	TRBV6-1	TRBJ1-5	TGTGCCAGCTTCGGACAGAACAATCAGCCCCAGCATTTT	CASFGQNNQPQHF
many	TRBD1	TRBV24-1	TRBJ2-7	TGTGCCACCAGTGATACCGACAGGGGGAGAAACTACGAGCAGTACTTC	CATSDTDRGRNYEQYF
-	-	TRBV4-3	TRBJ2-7	TGCGCCAGCAGCCAAGATAGTAGCGGACTCTACGAGCAGTACTTC	CASSQDSSGLYEQYF
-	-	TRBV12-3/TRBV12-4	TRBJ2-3	TGTGCCAGCCTCGGGGGAGATACGCAGTATTTT	CASLGGDTQYF
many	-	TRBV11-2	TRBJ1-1	TGTGCCAGCAGCTCTGCCGGACGGCAACTTGAAGCTTTCTTT	CASSSAGRQLEAFF
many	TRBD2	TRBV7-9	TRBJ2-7	TGTGCCAGCAGCTCGTCCCCCCTAGCGGGAGAGTACGAGCAGTACTTC	CASSSSPLAGEYEQYF
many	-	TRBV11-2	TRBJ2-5	TGTGCCAGCAGACTAGTCAGGGGCCGGGAGACCCAGTACTTC	CASRLVRGRETQYF
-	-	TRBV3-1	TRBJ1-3	TGTGCCAGCAGCCAAGGGCAAGGAGACACCATATATTTT	CASSQGQGDTIYF
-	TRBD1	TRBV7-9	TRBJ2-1	TGTGCCAGCAGCTTGACAGGGCGTTACTACAATGAGCAGTTCTTC	CASSLTGRYYNEQFF
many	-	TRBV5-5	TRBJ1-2	TGTGCCAGCAGCCCGCTCCAGGGCAACTATGGCTACACCTTC	CASSPLQGNYGYTF
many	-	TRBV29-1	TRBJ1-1	TGCAGCGTTGTTTTCGGGGGAACTGAAGCTTTCTTT	CSVVFGGTEAFF
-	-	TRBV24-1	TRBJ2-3	TGTGCCACCGGGAGCTCCGAGGGTGGTATAGATACGCAGTATTTT	CATGSSEGGIDTQYF
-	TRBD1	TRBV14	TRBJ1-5	TGTGCCAGCAGCCGGACAGGGGGTCAACAGCCCCAGCATTTT	CASSRTGGQQPQHF
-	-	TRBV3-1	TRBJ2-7	TGTGCCAGCAGCCAAATGTACGAGCGGTACTTC	CASSQMYERYF
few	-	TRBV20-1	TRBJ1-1	TGCAGTGCCGGAGCAAACAGAGGGAACACTGAAGCTTTCTTT	CSAGANRGNTEAFF
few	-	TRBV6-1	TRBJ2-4	TGTGCCAGCAGCAACACATCCCCCCGGGACAAAAACATTCAGTACTTC	CASSNTSPRDKNIQYF
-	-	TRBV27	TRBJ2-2	TGTGCCAGCAAAAGCGGTGTGAACACCGGGGAGCTGTTTTTT	CASKSGVNTGELFF
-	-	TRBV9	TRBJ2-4	TGTGCCAGCAGCGTAGGTGCAGGGCCAGCCCCAAAAAACATTCAGTACTTC	CASSVGAGPAPKNIQYF
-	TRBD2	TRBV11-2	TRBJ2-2	TGTGCCAGCAGCTTAGAGATGCGGGGGGCACTAAACACCGGGGAGCTGTTTTTT	CASSLEMRGALNTGELFF
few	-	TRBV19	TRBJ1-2	TGTGCCAGTAGCACGGAGTATCGGACAGTTGGCTACACCTTC	CASSTEYRTVGYTF
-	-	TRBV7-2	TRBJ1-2	TGTGCCAGCAGCTTATCACACAGGACGGGCTATGGCTACACCTTC	CASSLSHRTGYGYTF
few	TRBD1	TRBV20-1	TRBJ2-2	TGCAGTGCTAGAACAGGGGGCGCGTCGTCCGGGGAGCTGTTTTTT	CSARTGGASSGELFF
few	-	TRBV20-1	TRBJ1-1	TGCAGTGCTGGACGGGACGGGAACACTGAAGCTTTCTTT	CSAGRDGNTEAFF
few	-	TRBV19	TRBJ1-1	TGTGCCAGTAGGAAGGGGTCCCGAAACTCTGAAGCTTTCTTT	CASRKGSRNSEAFF